This paragraph reports one T cell receptor beta chain. This sample stems from a study of T cell repertoires in urothelial bladder cancer. The CDR3 is 15 amino acids. With V trimmed by 9 bases and J by 2 bases, 10 bases remained unmatched. Germline V gives CDR1 LNHDA, CDR2 SQIVND (reference sequence). Assay: immunoSEQ multiplex PCR; the TCRdb copy retains only in-frame clones and omits some. The sample has about 14,000 clones; 60% to 75% are singletons. J is TRBJ1-1 and V is TRBV19; 9 bases are a match to TRBD1. Sequencing was done on a sample of tumor-infiltrating cells from bladder cancer. The clonotype originates from a human donor with urothelial carcinoma. CDR3 sequence (DNA): TGTGCCAGCCTTGCACGGGACAGGGTAAACACTGAAGCTTTCTTT. This codes for CASLARDRVNTEAFF.